This T cell receptor beta chain was profiled in a study of blood T cells in healthy people across ages. Findings and limits, study-wide: Long-lived donors had more naive CD4+ cells and higher diversity than aged donors.

No fewer than 7 million PBMCs went into each sample. RNA extraction gave at least 5 micrograms of total RNA per sample. Germline assignment: CDR1 DFQATT and CDR2 SNEGSKA (reference sequence). The CDR3 is made up of 14 amino acids. Trimming stripped 3 bases from V and 1 base from J, with 11 bases between. The second PCR ran about 6 to 12 cycles with a sample-barcoded 5' primer and J-beta primers. The authors tagged each cDNA molecule using a template-switch adaptor with 12 random nucleotides. A single record per CDR3 protein comes from TCRdb applying MiXCR to the 5' RACE reads. The table has about 1,800,000 distinct CDR3 sequences, 28% seen once. This clonotype was counted ten times or more. Its target is not known.

This receptor was taken from a woman in her twenties or thirties in good health. V gene TRBV20-1 combines with J gene TRBJ2-3, with a possible D match to TRBD1 (6 bases). Sequenced input: blood. CDR3 sequence (DNA): TGCAGTGCTAGTGACAGGATCGGCACAGATACGCAGTATTTT. Protein product: CSASDRIGTDTQYF.